The 8 T cell receptor beta chains in this list originate from one sample, sequenced in a study of blood T cell repertoires in COVID-19. The method was immunoSEQ multiplex PCR; TCRdb's version includes in-frame clones alone and lacks a portion of them. This table holds 90,000 to 100,000 clones, about 86% found once. The sequenced sample was peripheral blood. The receptors here all came from a man in his 60s with acute or convalescent COVID-19.

V is TRBV19 and J is TRBJ1-3, with 8 bases matching TRBD1. Trimming took 4 bases from V and 3 from J; bases not matched to a gene: 5. This CDR3 has 15 amino acids. Germline V gene sequence: CDR1 LNHDA, CDR2 SQIVND (reference sequence). The CDR3 DNA sequence: TGTGCCAGTAGTACCGGACAGGGTAATGGAAACACCATATATTTT. This codes for CASSTGQGNGNTIYF.

The rearrangement uses TRBV2 and TRBJ1-6; 9 nucleotides match TRBD1. Germline V lookup: CDR1 SNHLY, CDR2 FYNNEI. V lost 8 bases, J lost 9 bases, and 5 bases stayed unmatched. The CDR3 has 13 residues. CDR3 sequence reads: CASGQGRISPLHF. The CDR3 nucleotides read TGTGCCAGCGGACAGGGGCGGATTTCACCCCTCCACTTT.

This chain uses TRBV7-2 with TRBJ1-1; 10 bases map to TRBD1. The V gene's germline CDR1 is SGHTA and CDR2 FQGNSA. V lost 3 bases and J lost 6; bases outside the gene matches: 4. CDR3 length equals 14 residues. CDR3 protein: CASSLTGGRSEAFF. The CDR3 region has the DNA TGTGCCAGCAGCTTGACAGGGGGCAGGTCTGAAGCTTTCTTT.

The rearrangement links TRBV30 to TRBJ2-7; D call uncertain. The CDR3 sequence is 12 residues long. Germline V gives CDR1 GTSNPN, CDR2 SVGIG (reference sequence). Between the trimmed V and J ends, which lost 4 bases and 3 bases, there was a span of 10 bases. The CDR3 sequence is CAWITAGYEQYF. The CDR3 DNA sequence: TGTGCCTGGATAACCGCAGGCTACGAGCAGTACTTC. The full variable domain, its missing parts supplied by reference TRBV30 and TRBJ2-7, is SQTIHQWPATLVQPVGSPLSLECTVEGTSNPNLYWYRQAAGRGLQLLFYSVGIGQISSEVPQNLSASRPQDRQFILSSKKLLLSDSGFYLCAWITAGYEQYFGPGTRLTVT.

This rearrangement joins TRBV6-9 to TRBJ2-1, with TRBD2 as a possible D gene (5 bases). This CDR3 spans 17 amino acids. V lost 2 bases and J lost 0, with 14 bases in between. Germline V CDR1 and CDR2: MNHGY, SVAAGI. The CDR3 sequence is CASSYPASWSSYNEQFF. The DNA of the CDR3 is TGTGCCAGCAGTTATCCGGCTAGCTGGAGCTCCTACAATGAGCAGTTCTTC.

This chain uses TRBV18 with TRBJ2-1; 15 bases line up with TRBD2. V lost 6 bases and J lost 0; bases outside the gene matches: 9. Germline V gene sequence: CDR1 KGHSH, CDR2 LQKENI. This CDR3 region has 19 residues. CDR3 DNA sequence: TGTGCCAGCTCCCCCGGGACTAGCGGGGGGTTCCTCTCCTACAATGAGCAGTTCTTC. Amino acids: CASSPGTSGGFLSYNEQFF.

This clone was seen once. The genes are TRBV3-1 (or the pseudogene TRBV3-2) and TRBJ2-5; TRBD1 agrees at 7 bases. Germline V gene data show CDR1 as LGHDT and CDR2 as YNNKEL (reference sequence). This CDR3 is built from 18 residues. Trimming at V came to 0 bases and at J to 2 bases, leaving 12 bases not matched to a gene. The CDR3 region is CASSQDEGSRDRQETQYF. CDR3 DNA: TGTGCCAGCAGCCAAGATGAGGGGAGTAGGGACAGACAAGAGACCCAGTACTTC.

The chain combines TRBV9 with TRBJ1-2; tentatively, D is TRBD1 (5 bases). The V and J ends lost 3 bases and 3 bases respectively, with 15 bases between them. CDR1 and CDR2 from the germline V gene are SGDLS and YYNGEE. The CDR3 spans 15 residues. The CDR3 region is CASSGIVQGHYGYTF. The CDR3 region has the DNA TGTGCCAGCAGCGGAATAGTTCAGGGCCACTATGGCTACACCTTC.